Listed below are T cell receptor beta chains from one sample, sequenced in a study of post-analysis software for immune sequencing data. MiXCR, run by TCRdb on the PCR reads, gives a single entry per CDR3 protein. The sample lists roughly 800,000 distinct CDR3 sequences; about 53% were seen once. Material for sequencing was blood. The source is a girl between 10 and 17 years old with multiple sclerosis. CDR3s include the opening cysteine and the closing phenylalanine or tryptophan. Fields, in order: D gene, CDR3 length, clone size, V gene, J gene, CDR3 DNA, CDR3 protein. A D gene is named only where the DNA matches it firmly. Size is omitted from some rows. Given values are once, few, many or a class for expanded clones.

d_gene: TRBD1
len: 16
abundance: .
v_gene: TRBV3-1
j_gene: TRBJ2-7
CDR3nt: TGTGCCAGCAGCCAAGGGACAGGGGCCATCTCCTACGAGCAGTACTTC
CDR3aa: CASSQGTGAISYEQYF

d_gene: .
len: 14
abundance: .
v_gene: TRBV5-1
j_gene: TRBJ2-3
CDR3nt: TGCGCCACCCAGCTTGATCTAGGGACAGATACGCAGTATTTT
CDR3aa: CATQLDLGTDTQYF

d_gene: TRBD1
len: 14
abundance: .
v_gene: TRBV10-2
j_gene: TRBJ1-2
CDR3nt: TGCGCCAGCAGTGAGACCGGCAGGGGGCATGGCTACACCTTC
CDR3aa: CASSETGRGHGYTF

d_gene: .
len: 12
abundance: .
v_gene: TRBV12-3/TRBV12-4
j_gene: TRBJ2-7
CDR3nt: TGTGCCAGCAGAAGGGACGGGTACGAGCAGTACTTC
CDR3aa: CASRRDGYEQYF

d_gene: TRBD2
len: 15
abundance: few
v_gene: TRBV29-1
j_gene: TRBJ2-2
CDR3nt: TGCAGCGTTGCTAGCGGGAGTGGGAACACCGGGGAGCTGTTTTTT
CDR3aa: CSVASGSGNTGELFF

d_gene: .
len: 12
abundance: .
v_gene: TRBV12-3/TRBV12-4
j_gene: TRBJ1-2
CDR3nt: TGTGCCAGCAGTTTATACGACTATGGCTACACCTTC
CDR3aa: CASSLYDYGYTF

d_gene: TRBD2
len: 14
abundance: .
v_gene: TRBV5-1
j_gene: TRBJ2-5
CDR3nt: TGCGCCAGCAGTAACGGGGGGTATCCGAAGACCCAGTACTTC
CDR3aa: CASSNGGYPKTQYF

d_gene: .
len: 15
abundance: .
v_gene: TRBV15
j_gene: TRBJ2-7
CDR3nt: TGTGCCACCAGCAGAGGCTTGAAAGGGTCGGAGCAGCAGTACTTC
CDR3aa: CATSRGLKGSEQQYF

d_gene: .
len: 13
abundance: .
v_gene: TRBV10-3
j_gene: TRBJ2-7
CDR3nt: TGTGCCATCAGAGGTGACAGAGTCTACGAGCAGTACTTC
CDR3aa: CAIRGDRVYEQYF

d_gene: .
len: 15
abundance: once
v_gene: TRBV5-5
j_gene: TRBJ2-7
CDR3nt: TGTGCCAGCAGCTTGGCTTCAGGGAGTCACTACGAGCAGTACTTC
CDR3aa: CASSLASGSHYEQYF

d_gene: .
len: 14
abundance: few
v_gene: TRBV20-1
j_gene: TRBJ2-5
CDR3nt: TGCAGTACTAGAGATGCGGCACGCCAAGAGACCCAGTACTTC
CDR3aa: CSTRDAARQETQYF

d_gene: .
len: 13
abundance: .
v_gene: TRBV20-1
j_gene: TRBJ2-7
CDR3nt: TGCAGTGCTCGTACAGACAGGAGCTACGAGCAGTACTTC
CDR3aa: CSARTDRSYEQYF

d_gene: .
len: 15
abundance: .
v_gene: TRBV12-3/TRBV12-4
j_gene: TRBJ1-5
CDR3nt: TGTGCCAGCAGTTTAGAATCGGCCAGGCGTCAGCCCCAGCATTTT
CDR3aa: CASSLESARRQPQHF

d_gene: .
len: 12
abundance: .
v_gene: TRBV7-8
j_gene: TRBJ2-1
CDR3nt: TGTGCCAGCAGCTTATTTAACAATGAGCAGTTCTTC
CDR3aa: CASSLFNNEQFF

d_gene: .
len: 13
abundance: .
v_gene: TRBV29-1
j_gene: TRBJ2-7
CDR3nt: TGCAGCGTCGGCGGACAAGACTCCTACGAGCAGTACTTC
CDR3aa: CSVGGQDSYEQYF

d_gene: .
len: 14
abundance: .
v_gene: TRBV5-1
j_gene: TRBJ2-5
CDR3nt: TGCGCCAGCAGCTTCCGACTATCGAAAGAGACCCAGTACTTC
CDR3aa: CASSFRLSKETQYF

d_gene: .
len: 12
abundance: few
v_gene: TRBV12-3/TRBV12-4
j_gene: TRBJ2-5
CDR3nt: TGTGCCAGCAGTGACATCAGGCGGACCCAGTACTTC
CDR3aa: CASSDIRRTQYF

d_gene: TRBD2
len: 16
abundance: .
v_gene: TRBV7-6
j_gene: TRBJ2-3
CDR3nt: TGTGCCAGCAGCCCCCTCGGGGGGGCTACCACAGATACGCAGTATTTT
CDR3aa: CASSPLGGATTDTQYF

d_gene: .
len: 13
abundance: few
v_gene: TRBV20-1
j_gene: TRBJ2-3
CDR3nt: TGCAGTGCTAGACTCAGGGGAACAGATACGCAGTATTTT
CDR3aa: CSARLRGTDTQYF

d_gene: .
len: 17
abundance: .
v_gene: TRBV9
j_gene: TRBJ1-1
CDR3nt: TGTGCCAGCAGCGTAGCCGCATCCGCAGGGGCTGACACTGAAGCTTTCTTT
CDR3aa: CASSVAASAGADTEAFF

d_gene: TRBD1
len: 13
abundance: .
v_gene: TRBV5-1
j_gene: TRBJ2-1
CDR3nt: TGCGCCAGCACCGGGACAGACTACAATGAGCAGTTCTTC
CDR3aa: CASTGTDYNEQFF

d_gene: .
len: 14
abundance: few
v_gene: TRBV3-1
j_gene: TRBJ2-7
CDR3nt: TGTGCCAGCAGCCAAGATCCCACCCTTCGTGAGCAGTACTTC
CDR3aa: CASSQDPTLREQYF

d_gene: .
len: 15
abundance: .
v_gene: TRBV20-1
j_gene: TRBJ2-5
CDR3nt: TGCAGTGCTAGAGATCTAATGAGGGGCCAAGAGACCCAGTACTTC
CDR3aa: CSARDLMRGQETQYF

d_gene: TRBD1
len: 16
abundance: few
v_gene: TRBV29-1
j_gene: TRBJ2-7
CDR3nt: TGCAGCGTTGTTGGGTCTACAGGGGCGAAGGTGGACGAGCAGTACTTC
CDR3aa: CSVVGSTGAKVDEQYF

d_gene: TRBD2
len: 16
abundance: .
v_gene: TRBV3-1
j_gene: TRBJ2-5
CDR3nt: TGTGCCAGCAGTCTGGGGACTAGCGGGAGTCACGGTCGGCAGTACTTC
CDR3aa: CASSLGTSGSHGRQYF

d_gene: TRBD1
len: 11
abundance: .
v_gene: TRBV10-3
j_gene: TRBJ2-7
CDR3nt: TGTGCCATCAGAGGGGGCCGCGAGCAGTACTTC
CDR3aa: CAIRGGREQYF

d_gene: .
len: 13
abundance: few
v_gene: TRBV6-2/TRBV6-3
j_gene: TRBJ2-1
CDR3nt: TGTGCCAGCACGGGTCACCTGCACAATGAGCAGTTCTTC
CDR3aa: CASTGHLHNEQFF

d_gene: TRBD1
len: 14
abundance: .
v_gene: TRBV12-5
j_gene: TRBJ2-5
CDR3nt: TGTGCTAGTGGTCGGGACAGCAACCAAGAGACCCAGTACTTC
CDR3aa: CASGRDSNQETQYF

d_gene: TRBD2
len: 15
abundance: few
v_gene: TRBV20-1
j_gene: TRBJ2-3
CDR3nt: TGCAGTGCCCCTCTCCCGGGGGGGCGGTCAGATACGCAGTATTTT
CDR3aa: CSAPLPGGRSDTQYF

d_gene: .
len: 14
abundance: once
v_gene: TRBV4-1
j_gene: TRBJ1-1
CDR3nt: TGCGCCAGCAGCCAAGGGGGCGCGGGCACTGAAGCTTTCTTT
CDR3aa: CASSQGGAGTEAFF

d_gene: .
len: 15
abundance: .
v_gene: TRBV12-3/TRBV12-4
j_gene: TRBJ2-7
CDR3nt: TGTGCCAGCAGTCACACGGGGGAAAGGTCCTACGAGCAGTACTTC
CDR3aa: CASSHTGERSYEQYF

d_gene: TRBD2
len: 17
abundance: .
v_gene: TRBV4-2
j_gene: TRBJ2-3
CDR3nt: TGTGCCAGCAGCCAAGATCGATCGGGACTAGCGGGAGATACGCAGTATTTT
CDR3aa: CASSQDRSGLAGDTQYF

d_gene: .
len: 15
abundance: .
v_gene: TRBV7-3
j_gene: TRBJ2-1
CDR3nt: TGTGCCAGCAGTTCCCGACCCGACAGGACTGATGAGCAGTTCTTC
CDR3aa: CASSSRPDRTDEQFF

d_gene: .
len: 17
abundance: few
v_gene: TRBV5-1
j_gene: TRBJ2-1
CDR3nt: TGCGCCAGCACTCCCGGGATGGGCCCGAGCTCCTACAATGAGCAGTTCTTC
CDR3aa: CASTPGMGPSSYNEQFF

d_gene: .
len: 13
abundance: .
v_gene: TRBV12-5
j_gene: TRBJ1-2
CDR3nt: TGTGCTAGTGGTTTGGGAGGGGGCTATGGCTACACCTTC
CDR3aa: CASGLGGGYGYTF

d_gene: .
len: 18
abundance: .
v_gene: TRBV3-1
j_gene: TRBJ2-7
CDR3nt: TGTGCCAGCAGCCAAGAGGCATGGGACGAGGGAGGCTCCTACGAGCAGTACTTC
CDR3aa: CASSQEAWDEGGSYEQYF

d_gene: TRBD1
len: 15
abundance: .
v_gene: TRBV27
j_gene: TRBJ2-7
CDR3nt: TGTGCCAGCAGTGGACCCGGGACAGGGTTCTACGAGCAGTACTTC
CDR3aa: CASSGPGTGFYEQYF

d_gene: TRBD1
len: 14
abundance: few
v_gene: TRBV5-1
j_gene: TRBJ2-3
CDR3nt: TGCGCCAGCAGCTTGGTTCGACAGGGAGATACGCAGTATTTT
CDR3aa: CASSLVRQGDTQYF

d_gene: .
len: 16
abundance: .
v_gene: TRBV12-3/TRBV12-4
j_gene: TRBJ1-5
CDR3nt: TGTGCCAGCAGTTTAGAAGTCCGGGAAGGGTTTCAGCCCCAGCATTTT
CDR3aa: CASSLEVREGFQPQHF

d_gene: .
len: 17
abundance: .
v_gene: TRBV20-1
j_gene: TRBJ2-1
CDR3nt: TGCAGTGCTAGAGATGTCAGGAGGGTAAGCTCCTACAATGAGCAGTTCTTC
CDR3aa: CSARDVRRVSSYNEQFF

d_gene: .
len: 13
abundance: .
v_gene: TRBV7-3
j_gene: TRBJ1-1
CDR3nt: TGTGCCACCCTAGGTGGCGGGATCACTGAAGCTTTCTTT
CDR3aa: CATLGGGITEAFF

d_gene: TRBD1
len: 14
abundance: once
v_gene: TRBV6-6
j_gene: TRBJ2-5
CDR3nt: TGTGCCAGCCGCCTTCAAGGGGGCGCGGAGACCCAGTACTTC
CDR3aa: CASRLQGGAETQYF

d_gene: .
len: 15
abundance: .
v_gene: TRBV11-3
j_gene: TRBJ2-3
CDR3nt: TGTGCCAGCAGCATTAGCTCGGGCGGGGCGGATACGCAGTATTTT
CDR3aa: CASSISSGGADTQYF

d_gene: .
len: 12
abundance: few
v_gene: TRBV29-1
j_gene: TRBJ2-5
CDR3nt: TGCAGCGTTGGGCCGCCCGGGGAGACCCAGTACTTC
CDR3aa: CSVGPPGETQYF

d_gene: .
len: 15
abundance: .
v_gene: TRBV5-1
j_gene: TRBJ1-2
CDR3nt: TGCGCCAGCAGCCCCACGTCGGGCTATAGCTATGGCTACACCTTC
CDR3aa: CASSPTSGYSYGYTF

d_gene: TRBD2
len: 16
abundance: once
v_gene: TRBV7-9
j_gene: TRBJ2-5
CDR3nt: TGTGCCAGCACCCTGAGTGAGACTAGCGGCTACAATGAGCAGTACTTC
CDR3aa: CASTLSETSGYNEQYF

d_gene: .
len: 13
abundance: .
v_gene: TRBV29-1
j_gene: TRBJ2-7
CDR3nt: TGCAGCGTCGAAGGTTACAGGGAGGGCGAGCAGTACTTC
CDR3aa: CSVEGYREGEQYF